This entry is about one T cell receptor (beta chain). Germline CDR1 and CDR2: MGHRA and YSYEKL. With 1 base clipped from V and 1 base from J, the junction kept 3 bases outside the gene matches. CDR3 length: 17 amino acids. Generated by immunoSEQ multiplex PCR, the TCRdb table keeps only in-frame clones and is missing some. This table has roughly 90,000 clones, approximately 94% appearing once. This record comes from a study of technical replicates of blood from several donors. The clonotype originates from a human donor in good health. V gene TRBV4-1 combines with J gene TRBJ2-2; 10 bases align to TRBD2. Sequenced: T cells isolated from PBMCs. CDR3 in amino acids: CASSQVASGGNTGELFF. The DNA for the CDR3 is TGCGCCAGCAGCCAAGTTGCTAGCGGGGGGAACACCGGGGAGCTGTTTTTT.